The clone carrying this T cell receptor (beta chain) appeared once. The antigen is unknown. Each subset's genomic DNA was split evenly across several immunoSEQ plates. Assay used: immunoSEQ multiplex PCR; TCRdb lists only in-frame clones, some missing. The data hold 1,500,000 or so clones, with over 95% observed a single time. Looked up from germline, CDR1 is MDHEN and CDR2 is SYDVKM. This CDR3 has 13 amino acids. V gave up 4 bases and J gave up 2 bases, with 9 bases separating them. The sample comes from a study of shared clonotypes between healthy human individuals. Points from the study as a whole: Blood alone was sampled, and tissue repertoires likely differ. Clonotypes that were shared across several donors made up around 5% of naive CD4 clonotypes.

The chain is built from TRBV28 and TRBJ2-7, with D perhaps being TRBD1 or TRBD2 (5 bases each). The sample consisted of naive CD4+ T cells sorted from blood. Specified subset: CD45RA+ positively selected. The clonotype originates from a man younger than 40 in good health. The CDR3 reads CASSYGTAYEQYF. The CDR3, as DNA: TGTGCCAGCAGTTACGGGACCGCCTACGAGCAGTACTTC.